Below, 29 T cell receptor beta chains from the same sample are listed, as sequenced in a study of blood T cell repertoires in COVID-19. Sequencing was performed with immunoSEQ multiplex PCR; in TCRdb, only in-frame clones are kept and a portion is missing. The sample has some 270,000 clones; around 89% are singletons. Sequenced material: peripheral blood. The receptors derive from a man younger than 45 with acute or convalescent COVID-19.

The J gene is TRBJ1-2, the V gene TRBV7-8, with D tentatively TRBD1 (5 bases). Germline loops: CDR1 SGHVS, CDR2 FQNEAQ. The germline V and J ends were trimmed by 2 bases and 8 bases, with 12 bases remaining between them. This CDR3 is 13 amino acids long. This CDR3 reads CASSLSGSGGYTF. For the CDR3, the DNA is TGTGCCAGCAGCTTATCAGGGTCTGGCGGCTACACCTTC.

V usage is TRBV28 and J usage is TRBJ1-2; weak D call: TRBD1 (5 bases). Trimming cost V 2 bases and J 4 bases, with 14 bases left between them. Germline CDR1 MDHEN, CDR2 SYDVKM. The CDR3 has 15 residues. CDR3 sequence (DNA): TGTGCCAGCAGTTTACGGCAGGGTTTGTCCTATGGCTACACCTTC. This codes for CASSLRQGLSYGYTF.

V and J are TRBV6-5 and TRBJ2-7, with 8 bases that match TRBD1. The CDR3 contains 13 residues. V gave up 6 bases and J gave up 7 bases; unmatched junction bases: 8. Germline values: CDR1 MNHEY, CDR2 SVGAGI. Written as DNA, the CDR3 is TGTGCCAGCAGGGGACAGGCCTCTCAGGAGCAGTACTTC. It codes for CASRGQASQEQYF.

Points on this clone: A read error may produce the germline difference seen at one junction end. The gene calls are TRBV5-1 and TRBJ1-4; TRBD1 might be the D (6 bases). The CDR3 runs 14 residues. Germline loops: CDR1 SGHRS, CDR2 YFSETQ. CDR3 residues: CASSSRDINKKLFF. In DNA, the CDR3 is TGCGCCAGCAGCTCCCGGGACATTAATAAAAAACTGTTTTTT.

This chain links TRBV6-6 with TRBJ2-5, with no clear D. Germline loops: CDR1 MNHNY, CDR2 SVGAGI (reference sequence). The V end was cut by 6 bases, the J end by 7 bases, with 15 bases between. The CDR3 sequence is 13 residues long. The CDR3 loop is CASRTARRRTQYF. For the CDR3, the DNA is TGTGCCAGCAGAACCGCCCGGCGGAGGACCCAGTACTTC.

This clone was detected only a few times. The chain employs TRBV6-5 and TRBJ2-5; TRBD2 is a possible D gene (5 bases). CDR3 size: 15 residues. V was shortened by 7 bases and J by 2 bases, with 17 bases between the two germline ends. Looked up from germline, CDR1 is MNHEY and CDR2 is SVGAGI. CDR3 sequence: CASTPGVGGQETQYF. For the CDR3, the DNA is TGTGCCAGCACCCCCGGGGTGGGTGGGCAAGAGACCCAGTACTTC.

About this clone: In the same sample, other DNA sequences code for this CDR3. This chain connects TRBV19 to TRBJ1-5; D call uncertain. V dropped 7 bases and J dropped 1 base, with 11 bases sitting between them. From germline, CDR1 is LNHDA and CDR2 SQIVND (reference sequence). The CDR3 runs to 14 residues. The CDR3 DNA reads as TGTGCCAGTACCCCGGGTGGAAGCAATCAGCCCCAGCATTTT. This encodes CASTPGGSNQPQHF.

The V call is TRBV28, the J call TRBJ2-7, with a tentative D call TRBD1 (6 bases). The CDR3 is 14 residues long. Looked up from germline, CDR1 is MDHEN and CDR2 is SYDVKM. V was shortened by 8 bases and J by 5 bases, with 19 bases between the two germline ends. CDR3 sequence: CASFPRVQGNEQYF. The CDR3 nucleotides are TGTGCCAGCTTTCCCCGAGTACAGGGAAACGAGCAGTACTTC.

The CDR3 loop reads CASSSNEALRVDTPDQPQHF. As DNA, the CDR3 is TGTGCCAGCAGCTCGAATGAGGCCCTCCGAGTGGACACGCCGGATCAGCCCCAGCATTTT. The chain is built from TRBV21-1 and TRBJ1-5; the table calls TRBD1, which could not be checked here. TRBV21-1 is marked as a pseudogene. The CDR3 is made up of 20 amino acids.

CDR3 sequence (DNA): TGTGCCAGCAGGAAAACGGGGGTCCGCGAGTCACCCCTCCACTTT. It is translated as CASRKTGVRESPLHF. This chain uses TRBV11-2 with TRBJ1-6; the D gene is possibly TRBD1 (5 bases). This CDR3 comprises 15 residues. Germline V lookup: CDR1 SGHAT, CDR2 FQNNGV. Trimming left V 6 bases short and J 10 bases short, with 19 bases between.

The chain is built from TRBV2 and TRBJ2-3; maybe TRBD2 (6 bases). Germline assignment: CDR1 SNHLY and CDR2 FYNNEI. V lost 9 bases, J lost 5 bases, and 15 bases lay in between. The CDR3 extends over 13 amino acids. The DNA for the CDR3 is TGTGCCAGTGGCGGAGGGTGGGAAGATACGCAGTATTTT. Translated: CASGGGWEDTQYF.

The chain has TRBV18 and TRBJ1-1, with TRBD1 identical over 8 bases. Germline V gives CDR1 KGHSH, CDR2 LQKENI. The CDR3 is made up of 14 amino acids. V was pared by 5 bases and J by 6 bases, with 8 bases of the junction left unmatched. The DNA of the CDR3 is TGTGCCAGCTCAGCTGACAGGGGACGTTCTGAAGCTTTCTTT. It is translated as CASSADRGRSEAFF.

V gene TRBV5-6 combines with J gene TRBJ2-3; TRBD2 matches 12 bases. After removal of 7 bases from V and 1 base from J, the junction contained 7 bases not matched to a gene. CDR3 size: 16 residues. Germline CDR1 reads SGHDT; CDR2 reads YYEEEE. In nucleotides, the CDR3 is TGTGCCAGCCGGTTGGCTAGCGGGAGGGGCACAGATACGCAGTATTTT. Residues: CASRLASGRGTDTQYF.

The chain couples TRBV5-4 to TRBJ1-6, with 8 bases identical to TRBD1. The CDR3 runs 16 residues. Germline loops: CDR1 SGHNT, CDR2 YYREEE (reference sequence). V was clipped by 4 bases and J by 1 base; unmatched bases: 4. The CDR3 region is CASSRTGRSYNSPLHF. The CDR3 nucleotides are TGTGCCAGCAGCCGGACAGGGAGGTCCTATAATTCACCCCTCCACTTT.

This clone was seen a single time. This sequence joins TRBV28 and TRBJ2-1, with 7 bases aligning to TRBD2. The CDR3 has 14 amino acids. V dropped 5 bases and J dropped 7; count of bases not matched to a gene: 8. Germline lookup yields CDR1 MDHEN and CDR2 SYDVKM. As DNA, the CDR3 is TGTGCCAGCAGTCCCGGGGGAGGGACTAATGAGCAGTTCTTC. It translates to CASSPGGGTNEQFF.

The V gene is TRBV6-5, the J gene TRBJ2-6; D not resolved. The V gene's germline CDR1 is MNHEY and CDR2 SVGAGI. The CDR3 has 16 residues. V was pared by 2 bases and J by 0 bases, with 8 bases between. The CDR3 spells CASSYRYSSGANVLTF. The CDR3 DNA is TGTGCCAGCAGTTACCGATACAGCTCTGGGGCCAACGTCCTGACTTTC.

The CDR3 bases are TGTGCCAGCAGCTTCAGGGGTAACTATGGCTACACCTTC. Residues: CASSFRGNYGYTF. The chain joins TRBV5-8 to TRBJ1-2; a possible D gene is TRBD1 (6 bases). In germline, CDR1 is SGHTS, CDR2 YDEGEE. The CDR3 has 13 amino acids. The germline V and J ends were trimmed by 2 bases and 1 base, with 6 bases remaining between them. Combining the CDR3 with reference TRBV5-8 and TRBJ1-2 gives the whole variable domain EAGVTQSPTHLIKTRGQQATLRCSPISGHTSVYWYQQALGLGLQFLLWYDEGEERNRGNFPPRFSGRQFPNYSSELNVNALELEDSALYLCASSFRGNYGYTFGSGTRLTVV.

The gene calls are TRBV11-1 and TRBJ2-3; D is possibly TRBD2 (6 bases). The V end was cut by 6 bases, the J end by 4 bases, with 17 bases between. Per germline, CDR1 SGHAT and CDR2 FQDESV (reference sequence). This CDR3 has 15 amino acids. In nucleotides, the CDR3 is TGTGCCAGCAGACAGTCGGGAGCTGTCCCAGATACGCAGTATTTT. Translated, it gives CASRQSGAVPDTQYF.

The chain carries TRBV6-1 and TRBJ2-5, with D unclear. Germline-derived CDR1 and CDR2 are MNHNS and SASEGT. The CDR3 is made up of 15 amino acids. V was clipped by 2 bases and J by 0 bases, with 10 bases between them. CDR3 amino acids: CASSEYSGNQETQYF. CDR3 nucleotides: TGTGCCAGCAGTGAATATTCAGGAAACCAAGAGACCCAGTACTTC.

This chain connects TRBV28 to TRBJ1-2; 10 bases map to TRBD1. CDR1 is MDHEN and CDR2 is SYDVKM in the germline V gene. This CDR3 is 16 amino acids long. V was pared by 2 bases and J by 6 bases, with 9 bases of the junction left unmatched. As DNA, the CDR3 is TGTGCCAGCAGTTTACCCGGGGACAGGGGACGTCATGGCTACACCTTC. This translates into CASSLPGDRGRHGYTF.

The chain is built from TRBV12-3 or TRBV12-4 and TRBJ2-5; TRBD2 might be the D (5 bases). The CDR3 spans 12 residues. V lost 2 bases and J 6 bases, leaving 7 bases between the germline ends. CDR3 in amino acids: CASSLTGKTQYF. CDR3 in DNA: TGTGCCAGCAGTTTAACGGGGAAGACCCAGTACTTC.

This clone was counted a single time. The V and J genes are TRBV6-5 and TRBJ2-7, with 8 bases matching TRBD1. The CDR3 loop spans 12 amino acids. Germline V gives CDR1 MNHEY, CDR2 SVGAGI. V lost 8 bases to trimming and J lost 1 base; unmatched junction nucleotides: 1. As DNA, the CDR3 is TGTGCCAGCTGGACAGGGTCCTACGAGCAGTACTTC. This sequence encodes CASWTGSYEQYF.

The V call is TRBV21-1, the J call TRBJ2-1; TRBD2, the table's D call, was not compared with the DNA. TRBV21-1 is a documented pseudogene. The CDR3 spans 19 residues. CDR3 protein: CASSKGGEREGRSYNEQFF. The CDR3 nucleotides read TGTGCCAGCAGCAAAGGAGGTGAGCGGGAGGGGCGGTCCTACAATGAGCAGTTCTTC.

The V gene is TRBV3-1 (or the pseudogene TRBV3-2), the J gene TRBJ2-3; perhaps TRBD2 as D (7 bases). V gave up 2 bases and J gave up 5 bases, with 11 bases separating them. The CDR3 runs 14 residues. Per the germline V gene, CDR1 is LGHDT and CDR2 is YNNKEL (reference sequence). CDR3 sequence: CASSQLGGGDTQYF. CDR3 nucleotide sequence: TGTGCCAGCAGCCAATTAGGGGGGGGAGATACGCAGTATTTT.

V is TRBV9 and J is TRBJ2-7; 11 bases map to TRBD1. Trimming removed 4 bases from V and 5 bases from J; junction bases left unmatched: 5. Germline V lookup: CDR1 SGDLS, CDR2 YYNGEE. This CDR3 has 14 amino acids. CDR3 DNA: TGTGCCAGCAGCTATGGACAGGGGGCGCACGAGCAGTACTTC. This sequence encodes CASSYGQGAHEQYF.

The V call is TRBV5-6, the J call TRBJ2-5; 9 bases match TRBD2. This CDR3 has 14 amino acids. V dropped 7 bases and J dropped 5; count of bases not matched to a gene: 9. CDR1 is SGHDT, CDR2 YYEEEE, per germline. The CDR3 reads CASLAGGLSETQYF. CDR3 sequence (DNA): TGTGCCAGCCTGGCGGGAGGGCTTTCGGAGACCCAGTACTTC.

The rearrangement links TRBV27 to TRBJ1-5; D perhaps matches TRBD1 (5 bases). Between the trimmed V and J ends, which lost 1 base and 1 base, there was a span of 11 bases. The germline CDR1 and CDR2 sequences are MNHEY and SMNVEV (reference sequence). This CDR3 spans 16 amino acids. The CDR3 sequence is CASSLFGTGSNQPQHF. CDR3 DNA sequence: TGTGCCAGCAGTTTATTCGGCACAGGCAGCAATCAGCCCCAGCATTTT.

The rearrangement joins TRBV5-1 to TRBJ2-1; 10 positions match TRBD2. In germline, CDR1 is SGHRS, CDR2 YFSETQ. V lost 2 bases and J lost 8; bases outside the gene matches: 4. The CDR3 runs to 14 residues. The CDR3, as DNA: TGCGCCAGCAGCTTTATTAGCGGGGGGTATGAGCAGTTCTTC. It encodes CASSFISGGYEQFF.

The CDR3 DNA reads TGTGCCAGCAGTTATAGTAACATTCAGTACTTC. Its translation is CASSYSNIQYF. The chain couples TRBV2 to TRBJ2-4, with no clear D. The CDR3 extends over 11 amino acids. Germline-derived CDR1 and CDR2 are SNHLY and FYNNEI. V lost 5 bases, J lost 7 bases, and 6 bases lay in between.